These 31 T cell receptor beta chains originate from one sample sequenced in a study of CD8 T cells in ankylosing spondylitis. General study findings and limits: Seemingly distinctive of ankylosing spondylitis blood was a TCR beta motif formed by eight highly homologous variants.

Their target antigens are unknown. One entry per CDR3 protein results from TCRdb running MiXCR on the 5' RACE reads. The data contain a few hundred thousand distinct CDR3 sequences, 8% of them seen just once; the ten biggest clones take up 14% to 15%. Sequencing was performed on blood, either unsorted or a sorted T cell fraction (not recorded which). The origin of the receptors is a male donor with ankylosing spondylitis.

This clonotype was seen ten or more times. This rearrangement joins TRBV7-8 to TRBJ2-7, with 10 bases matching TRBD2. This CDR3 is 13 amino acids long. After removal of 6 bases from V and 3 bases from J, the junction contained 2 bases not matched to a gene. CDR1 is SGHVS, CDR2 FQNEAQ, per germline. The CDR3 sequence is CASRLAGFYEQYF. The CDR3 nucleotides read TGTGCCAGCAGACTAGCGGGATTCTACGAGCAGTACTTC.

This clonotype was counted at least ten times. The V and J genes are TRBV6-2 or TRBV6-3 and TRBJ2-7; 11 nucleotides match TRBD2. CDR3 length: 14 amino acids. Germline V gives CDR1 MNHEY, CDR2 SVGEGT. The J segment lost 6 bases and the V segment lost 4 bases, leaving 5 bases of the junction unmatched. The CDR3 spells CASSLLAGGAEQYF. CDR3 DNA sequence: TGTGCCAGCAGTTTGCTAGCGGGAGGCGCCGAGCAGTACTTC.

This CDR3 is CASSWTRGGSYEQYF. The DNA of the CDR3 is TGTGCCAGCAGTTGGACCAGGGGAGGATCCTACGAGCAGTACTTC. The rearrangement uses TRBV28 and TRBJ2-7, with D possibly being TRBD1 or TRBD2 (6 bases each). Trimming removed 4 bases from V and 1 base from J, with 14 bases in between. The CDR3 runs to 15 residues. CDR1 MDHEN and CDR2 SYDVKM come from the germline V gene.

CDR3 DNA: TGTGCCAGCAGCCAGGGACAGGGGTCCTCCACCGGGGAGCTGTTTTTT. It is translated as CASSQGQGSSTGELFF. V is TRBV14 and J is TRBJ2-2, with 10 nucleotides matching TRBD1. Germline CDR1 SGHDN, CDR2 FVKESK. The CDR3 extends over 16 amino acids. V shed 3 bases, J shed 4 bases, and the junction held 5 bases outside the gene matches.

V gene TRBV5-1 combines with J gene TRBJ1-1; TRBD1 might be the D (5 bases). Trimming took off 3 bases at V and 2 bases at J, with 11 bases between the two ends. Per the germline V gene, CDR1 is SGHRS and CDR2 is YFSETQ. The CDR3 runs to 14 residues. Here the CDR3 reads CASSSGGQNTEAFF. In DNA form, the CDR3 reads TGCGCCAGCAGCTCGGGAGGACAAAACACTGAAGCTTTCTTT.

V and J are TRBV6-6 and TRBJ1-1, with 7 bases aligning to TRBD1. The CDR3 is 13 residues long. Trimming cost V 1 base and J 6 bases; bases outside gene matches: 2. In germline, CDR1 is MNHNY, CDR2 SVGAGI (reference sequence). CDR3 sequence (DNA): TGTGCCAGCAGTTACTTCGACAGGGCTGAAGCTTTCTTT. Its translation is CASSYFDRAEAFF.

The V and J genes are TRBV5-1 and TRBJ2-4; D is ambiguous. The V end was cut by 0 bases, the J end by 0 bases, with 10 bases between. The CDR3 consists of 16 residues. Germline CDR1 SGHRS, CDR2 YFSETQ. Written as DNA, the CDR3 is TGCGCCAGCAGCTTGGAGGGTTACCTAGCCAAAAACATTCAGTACTTC. Its translation is CASSLEGYLAKNIQYF.

The rearrangement joins TRBV5-1 to TRBJ1-1; no reliable D call. The germline CDR1 and CDR2 sequences are SGHRS and YFSETQ. CDR3 length: 15 residues. The ends were cut back, 0 bases at V and 1 base at J, with 10 bases in the middle. CDR3 region: CASSLAPSTNTEAFF. Here the CDR3 DNA reads TGCGCCAGCAGCTTGGCCCCCAGCACGAACACTGAAGCTTTCTTT.

This clonotype has a handful of counts. The rearrangement joins TRBV7-8 to TRBJ2-7, with D perhaps TRBD2 (5 bases). Germline V CDR1 and CDR2: SGHVS, FQNEAQ. Trimming left V 11 bases short and J 0 bases short, with 17 bases between. The CDR3 covers 14 residues. DNA of the CDR3: TGTGCCTCCTTCGAAGAGGCGGGCTCCTACGAGCAGTACTTC. Amino acids: CASFEEAGSYEQYF.

This clonotype was counted between two and nine times. This sequence joins TRBV2 and TRBJ2-7; maybe TRBD2 (6 bases). The CDR3 loop spans 14 amino acids. CDR1 and CDR2 (germline): SNHLY, FYNNEI. V gave up 7 bases and J gave up 5 bases, with 18 bases separating them. CDR3 protein: CASKREPTLDEQYF. Written as DNA, the CDR3 is TGTGCCAGCAAACGGGAGCCCACCTTGGACGAGCAGTACTTC.

This clonotype was seen a handful of times. The chain combines TRBV5-6 with TRBJ2-7; 9 bases are shared with TRBD1. Germline lookup yields CDR1 SGHDT and CDR2 YYEEEE. V shed 4 bases and J 6 bases; nucleotides not matched to a gene: 8. The CDR3 extends over 14 amino acids. The CDR3 spells CASSPRDRAGEQYF. CDR3 coding DNA: TGTGCCAGCAGCCCCCGGGACAGGGCAGGCGAGCAGTACTTC.

This clonotype was seen at least ten times. The chain combines TRBV28 with TRBJ2-3, with D possibly matching TRBD2 (7 bases). Trimming shortened V by 5 bases and J by 8 bases, and 20 bases separated the two germline ends. The CDR3 spans 15 residues. CDR1 and CDR2 (germline): MDHEN, SYDVKM. The CDR3 region has the DNA TGTGCCAGCAGTGGGGGCTCCTCGGGGGAGGGTACGCAGTATTTT. It specifies CASSGGSSGEGTQYF.

This clonotype has a handful of counts. This chain connects TRBV7-6 to TRBJ2-1, with 8 bases fitting TRBD2. Germline loops: CDR1 SGHVS, CDR2 FNYEAQ. V lost 3 bases to trimming and J lost 6 bases; unmatched junction nucleotides: 1. The CDR3 is 13 residues long. The DNA of the CDR3 is TGTGCCAGCAGCTTTGGGACTAGCAATGAGCAGTTCTTC. Encoded protein: CASSFGTSNEQFF.

This clonotype was detected ten times or more. The rearrangement joins TRBV3-1 to TRBJ2-1; 8 bases agree with TRBD1. V shed 6 bases and J 2 bases; nucleotides not matched to a gene: 6. CDR1 is LGHDT, CDR2 YNNKEL, per germline (reference sequence). The CDR3 is made up of 15 amino acids. CDR3 sequence reads: CASRLQGAAYNEQFF. In nucleotides, the CDR3 is TGTGCCAGCAGACTGCAGGGGGCGGCCTACAATGAGCAGTTCTTC.

This clonotype was observed at least ten times. The chain has TRBV7-2 and TRBJ2-2; no definite D call. The CDR3 runs to 14 residues. CDR1 is SGHTA and CDR2 is FQGNSA in the germline V gene. The V end lost 3 bases, the J end lost 3 bases, and 8 bases lay between the germline ends. Here the CDR3 reads CASSFGSYTGELFF. CDR3 nucleotide sequence: TGTGCCAGCAGCTTTGGCTCCTACACCGGGGAGCTGTTTTTT.

This clonotype was counted many times. The chain joins TRBV12-3 or TRBV12-4 to TRBJ1-4; 7 nucleotides agree with TRBD1. The V segment lost 5 bases and the J segment 7 bases; nucleotides outside the gene matches: 10. The CDR3 consists of 15 residues. The CDR3 reads CASSRLTGSGEKLFF. CDR3 in DNA: TGTGCCAGCAGTAGACTGACAGGGTCTGGTGAAAAACTGTTTTTT.

This clonotype was seen only a few times. The chain carries TRBV4-1 and TRBJ1-4; D is perhaps TRBD1 (5 bases). The length of the CDR3 is 16 residues. Between the trimmed V and J ends, which lost 3 bases and 8 bases, there was a span of 19 bases. Per germline, CDR1 MGHRA and CDR2 YSYEKL. CDR3 amino acids: CASSHQIPGLGEKLFF. In DNA form, the CDR3 reads TGCGCCAGCAGCCACCAGATACCGGGACTGGGGGAAAAACTGTTTTTT.

This clonotype appeared once. A single base separates this from a much larger clone, so it may be a read error. V and J are TRBV5-1 and TRBJ2-1; maybe TRBD1 (6 bases). Deletions cut 5 bases from V and 12 bases from J, with 18 bases between. Germline CDR1 reads SGHRS; CDR2 reads YFSETQ. The CDR3 has 13 amino acids. As DNA, the CDR3 is TGCGCCAGCAGATTCCGGGACAAAAGTGTGCAGTTCTTC. As protein: CASRFRDKSVQFF.

This clonotype has a count of ten or more. This chain connects TRBV2 to TRBJ2-1; TRBD2 aligns across 14 bases. Trimming cost V 10 bases and J 5 bases; bases outside gene matches: 7. The CDR3 is 15 residues long. Germline lookup yields CDR1 SNHLY and CDR2 FYNNEI. CDR3 DNA: TGTGCCACCGTGACTAGCGGGAGGGCCAACAATGAGCAGTTCTTC. Translated: CATVTSGRANNEQFF.

In its sample, this clonotype was seen a few times. V is TRBV4-1 and J is TRBJ2-3; 7 bases match TRBD1. Per germline, CDR1 MGHRA and CDR2 YSYEKL. This CDR3 region has 16 residues. J was trimmed by 1 base and V by 1 base; bases with no gene match: 5. CDR3 coding DNA: TGCGCCAGCAGCCAAGTACAGGGGAAAGGCACAGATACGCAGTATTTT. It encodes CASSQVQGKGTDTQYF.

This clonotype was observed many times. The chain couples TRBV24-1 to TRBJ2-2; 10 positions match TRBD2. V was clipped by 4 bases and J by 7 bases; unmatched bases: 11. The germline V gene has CDR1 KGHDR and CDR2 SFDVKD. The CDR3 totals 17 residues. Here the CDR3 DNA reads TGTGCCACCAGTGAACCTCAAGCGGGAGGGCCCTTCGGGGAGCTGTTTTTT. Protein: CATSEPQAGGPFGELFF.

There are a few counts of this clonotype. The chain is built from TRBV5-1 and TRBJ2-2; 10 nucleotides agree with TRBD2. Unmatched junction bases numbered 11, after V lost 2 bases and J lost 4 bases. Germline V gene lookup returns CDR1 SGHRS and CDR2 YFSETQ. The CDR3 is made up of 18 amino acids. The CDR3, as DNA: TGCGCCAGCAGCTTTTCCCCTACAGCGGGAGGGGGCACCGGGGAGCTGTTTTTT. Translating it yields CASSFSPTAGGGTGELFF.

The chain links TRBV7-2 to TRBJ1-5; D possibly corresponds to TRBD1 (6 bases). The V gene's germline CDR1 is SGHTA and CDR2 FQGNSA. The CDR3 sequence is 15 residues long. Trimming pared 5 bases from V and 2 bases from J, leaving 13 bases between. The CDR3 loop is CASSPRRGGNQPQHF. The CDR3 DNA sequence: TGTGCCAGCAGCCCCAGGAGGGGGGGCAATCAGCCCCAGCATTTT.

This clonotype was recorded many times. The CDR3 reads CASSRAGGNREQFF. The CDR3 nucleotides read TGTGCCAGCAGCCGAGCGGGGGGGAACCGTGAGCAGTTCTTC. The V gene is TRBV14, the J gene TRBJ2-1; 10 bases match TRBD2. Germline values: CDR1 SGHDN, CDR2 FVKESK. This CDR3 has 14 amino acids. The V and J ends lost 4 bases and 9 bases, in that order; junction bases with no gene match: 6.

This chain connects TRBV4-1 to TRBJ1-1; 7 nucleotides line up with TRBD1. V trimming: 2 bases; J trimming: 9 bases; junction bases outside the gene matches: 9. This CDR3 is 14 amino acids long. Germline CDR1 is MGHRA and CDR2 is YSYEKL. The CDR3: CASSQPLQGFKAFF. CDR3 sequence (DNA): TGCGCCAGCAGCCAACCCCTACAGGGGTTTAAAGCTTTCTTT.

This clonotype appeared many times. CDR3 sequence: CASSLDGGSEKLFF. The CDR3 bases are TGTGCCAGCAGCTTAGATGGGGGAAGTGAAAAACTGTTTTTT. The gene calls are TRBV7-9 and TRBJ1-4, with D maybe TRBD1 (5 bases). Per germline, CDR1 SEHNR and CDR2 FQNEAQ (reference sequence). The CDR3 totals 14 residues. V was clipped by 1 base and J by 7 bases, with 10 bases between them.

The J gene is TRBJ1-4, the V gene TRBV5-1; no definite D call. Trimming took 3 bases from V and 4 from J, leaving 10 bases between them. Germline CDR1 is SGHRS and CDR2 is YFSETQ. CDR3 length: 14 amino acids. As DNA, the CDR3 is TGCGCCAGCAGCTCGACGGGCTTTAATGAAAAACTGTTTTTT. Translated, it gives CASSSTGFNEKLFF.

This clonotype was picked up a small number of times. The chain has TRBV5-1 and TRBJ1-2, with D maybe TRBD1 (5 bases). V was pared by 4 bases and J by 4 bases, with 14 bases between. Looked up from germline, CDR1 is SGHRS and CDR2 is YFSETQ. This CDR3 has 14 residues. Here the CDR3 reads CASSTLTGFYGYTF. The CDR3 region has the DNA TGCGCCAGCAGCACACTCACAGGTTTCTATGGCTACACCTTC.

This clonotype was detected many times. The chain couples TRBV4-1 to TRBJ2-4; D is possibly TRBD2 (5 bases). Trimming left V 0 bases short and J 6 bases short, with 12 bases between. Germline V gene lookup returns CDR1 MGHRA and CDR2 YSYEKL. The CDR3 runs 15 residues. This chain's CDR3 is CASSQDPGIINIQYF. The CDR3 DNA reads TGCGCCAGCAGCCAAGACCCCGGGATTATAAACATTCAGTACTTC.

This rearrangement joins TRBV6-2 or TRBV6-3 to TRBJ2-2, with D tentatively TRBD1 or TRBD2 (5 bases each). The CDR3 loop spans 14 amino acids. With 2 bases removed from V and 3 bases from J, the gap between germline ends came to 7 bases. Germline CDR1 MNHEY, CDR2 SVGEGT. This CDR3 is CASSYRDDTGELFF. For the CDR3, the DNA is TGTGCCAGCAGTTACCGGGACGACACCGGGGAGCTGTTTTTT.

This clonotype appeared many times. The chain joins TRBV12-3 or TRBV12-4 to TRBJ2-4, with 10 bases aligning to TRBD2. V was clipped by 9 bases and J by 3 bases; unmatched bases: 17. CDR3 length: 18 amino acids. For the CDR3, the DNA is TGTGCCAGTCGGGAAGCAGCGGGAGGGAGCTCGGACAAAAACATTCAGTACTTC. Amino acids: CASREAAGGSSDKNIQYF.